This TCR beta chain emerged from a study of T cells in Graves' hyperthyroidism and ophthalmopathy. The CDR3 loop spans 14 amino acids. V lost 5 bases and J lost 7; bases outside the gene matches: 7. The germline CDR1 and CDR2 sequences are MNHEY and SVGAGI. TCR beta CDR3 regions were amplified from RNA. The HTBI primer set drove a first-round RT-PCR of the TCR CDR3. One entry per CDR3 protein results from TCRdb running MiXCR on the multiplex PCR reads. This sample has about 580,000 distinct CDR3 sequences; 46% occur once, and the top ten carry 7.5% to 8.5%. The patients, who ranged from 18 to 65 in age, presented with newly diagnosed hyperthyroidism lasting under 2 months. Exclusions: uncontrolled infection, other autoimmune disease, pregnancy, lactation. This clonotype turned up a few times.

The receptor's source is a woman younger than 35 with Graves' hyperthyroidism. The material sequenced was peripheral blood or thyroid tissue (not recorded which). This chain joins TRBV6-5 and TRBJ1-2, with 10 bases fitting TRBD1. CDR3 in amino acids: CASSMRDRGFGYTF. In nucleotides, the CDR3 is TGTGCCAGCAGTATGAGGGACAGGGGTTTTGGCTACACCTTC.